The clone carrying this T cell receptor (beta chain) was counted many times. Antigen unknown. MiXCR, run by TCRdb on the 5' RACE reads, gives a single entry per CDR3 protein. This sample yields some 29,000 distinct CDR3 sequences, of which around 5% are seen a single time; about 40% belongs to the top ten. This entry comes from a study of T cells after yellow fever vaccination. The CDR3 contains 12 residues. V was trimmed by 10 bases and J by 6 bases, leaving 14 bases between them. Germline CDR1 is SGHVS and CDR2 is FQNEAQ. Overall study findings and caveats: By day 5 rather than day 15, the secondary response had peaked, though it was weaker.

The chain couples TRBV7-8 to TRBJ2-3; the D is unclear. The clonotype originates from a man aged 30 to 39 who received the YFV17D yellow fever vaccine. The material was CD8+ T cells sorted from PBMCs, obtained 10 days after the yellow fever booster vaccination. Written as DNA, the CDR3 is TGTGCCACCGGAGTTACTTCTGATACGCAGTATTTT. Its protein is CATGVTSDTQYF.